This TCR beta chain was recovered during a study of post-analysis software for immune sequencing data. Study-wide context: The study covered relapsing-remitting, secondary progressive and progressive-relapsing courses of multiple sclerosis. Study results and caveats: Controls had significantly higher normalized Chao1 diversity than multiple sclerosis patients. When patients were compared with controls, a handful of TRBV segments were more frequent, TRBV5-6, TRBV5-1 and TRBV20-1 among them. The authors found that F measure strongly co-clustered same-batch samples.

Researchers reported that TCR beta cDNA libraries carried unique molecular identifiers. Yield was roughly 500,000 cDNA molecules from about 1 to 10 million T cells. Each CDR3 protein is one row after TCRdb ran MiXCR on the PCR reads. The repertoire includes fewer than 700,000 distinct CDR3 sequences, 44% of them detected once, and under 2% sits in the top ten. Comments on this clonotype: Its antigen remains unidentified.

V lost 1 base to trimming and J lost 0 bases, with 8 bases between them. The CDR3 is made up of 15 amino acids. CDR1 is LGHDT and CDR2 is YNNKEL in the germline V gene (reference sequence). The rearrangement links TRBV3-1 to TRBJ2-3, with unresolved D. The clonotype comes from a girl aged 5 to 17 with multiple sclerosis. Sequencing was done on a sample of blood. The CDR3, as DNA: TGTGCCAGCAGCCAAGGGGTTACTAGCACAGATACGCAGTATTTT. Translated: CASSQGVTSTDTQYF.